This TCR beta chain stems from a study of CD8+CD57+ T cells in acquired aplastic anemia. As for the study in general: Sorting CD4+ and CD8+ cells gave DNA averaging about 2.9 ug.

About this clonotype: No antigen is known for it.

Template material for TCR beta VDJ and CDR3 profiling consisted of genomic DNA. TCRdb ran MiXCR on the reads and lists one entry per CDR3 protein. The table shows just over 450,000 distinct CDR3 sequences, with 25% to 40% occurring only once. Findings and limits, study-wide: No significant difference in CD8+ Simpson's diversity was found between patients and controls.

By flow cytometry, patients selected for sequencing had shown an expansion of CD8+CD57+ cells. Sequenced material: sorted CD4+, CD8+, or CD8+CD57+ T cells (not recorded which) from PBMCs. This TCR came from a human donor with aplastic anemia.

This CDR3 is CASSLQTSTRPLEQYF. In nucleotides, the CDR3 is TGTGCCAGCAGCCTCCAGACTAGCACCCGACCCCTCGAGCAGTACTTC. The chain is built from TRBV11-2 and TRBJ2-7; 7 nucleotides match TRBD2. The CDR3 has 16 residues. The V and J ends lost 5 bases and 6 bases, in that order; junction bases with no gene match: 16. The germline gives CDR1 SGHAT, CDR2 FQNNGV.